The clone carrying this T cell receptor beta chain was counted between two and nine times. The target antigen is unknown. Germline-derived CDR1 and CDR2 are SGHDT and YYEEEE. V shed 4 bases and J shed 6 bases, with 17 bases lying between them. The CDR3 loop spans 15 amino acids. Together with a sample-barcoded 5' primer, a J-beta primer mix was included in a second PCR lasting roughly 6 to 12 cycles. TCRdb re-called the 5' RACE reads through MiXCR, storing one row per CDR3 protein. Here the sample spans approximately 1.5 million distinct CDR3 sequences, roughly a third being singletons. The data were taken from a study of blood T cells in healthy people across ages. Study results and limitations: Roughly linear age-related decline in beta diversity appeared, significant by age about 40. CMV status of donors was not determined, possibly confounding expanded clonotype changes. A greater number of naive CD4+ cells and higher diversity distinguished long-lived donors from aged donors.

The sequenced sample was blood. The source of this sequence is a young woman in good health. This chain uses TRBV5-6 with TRBJ1-5; D perhaps matches TRBD1 (6 bases). The CDR3 loop is CASSQGGQPSQPQHF. As DNA, the CDR3 is TGTGCCAGCAGCCAAGGGGGGCAGCCAAGTCAGCCCCAGCATTTT.